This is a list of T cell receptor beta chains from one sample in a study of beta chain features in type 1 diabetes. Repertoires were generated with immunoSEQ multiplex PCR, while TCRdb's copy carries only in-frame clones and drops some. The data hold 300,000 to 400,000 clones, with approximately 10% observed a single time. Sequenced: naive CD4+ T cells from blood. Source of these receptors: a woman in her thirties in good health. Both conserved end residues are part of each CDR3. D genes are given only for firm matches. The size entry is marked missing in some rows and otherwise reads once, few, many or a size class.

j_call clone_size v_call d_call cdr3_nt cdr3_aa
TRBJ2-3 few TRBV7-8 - TGTGCCAGCAGCGACCAGCTTACAGGACAAGCTACGCAGTATTTT CASSDQLTGQATQYF
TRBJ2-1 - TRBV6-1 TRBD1 TGTGCCAGCAAGACGGACAGGGGGCATTACAATGAGCAGTTCTTC CASKTDRGHYNEQFF
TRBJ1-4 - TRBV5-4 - TGTGCCAGCAGCTTGGGAGCAGGGGCCCAGCGCTTGGAAAAACTGTTTTTT CASSLGAGAQRLEKLFF
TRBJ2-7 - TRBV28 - TGTGCCAGCAGTTTCCCCCCAGCGTCGTACGAGCAGTACTTC CASSFPPASYEQYF
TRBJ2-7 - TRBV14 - TGTGCCAGCAGCCTCGTCAGGGACGAGCAGTACTTC CASSLVRDEQYF
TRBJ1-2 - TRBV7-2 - TGTGCCAGCAGCTCCTACGTCCTCGCGGGCTACACCTTC CASSSYVLAGYTF
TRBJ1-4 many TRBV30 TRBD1 TGTGCCTGCAACAGGGGAGAAAAACTGTTTTTT CACNRGEKLFF
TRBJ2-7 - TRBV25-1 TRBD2 TGTGCCAGCAGTGCTAGCGGGTCCTACGAGCAGTACTTC CASSASGSYEQYF
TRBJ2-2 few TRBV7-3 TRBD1 TGTGCCAGCAGCCGTGGGGACAGGTTTAACACCGGGGAGCTGTTTTTT CASSRGDRFNTGELFF
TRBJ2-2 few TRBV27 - TGTGCCAGCCTTTTAGCCCCGAACACCGGGGAGCTGTTTTTT CASLLAPNTGELFF
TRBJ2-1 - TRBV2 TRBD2 TGTGCCAGCACCGGGGGAGGACTAGCGGGCGTGGAGCAGTTCTTC CASTGGGLAGVEQFF
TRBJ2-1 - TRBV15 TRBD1 TGTGCCACCAGCAGAGGGGACAGGGCTAATGAGCAGTTCTTC CATSRGDRANEQFF
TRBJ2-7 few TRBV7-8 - TGTGCCAGCAGCAAGACCCCAGGGGCCTACGAGCAGTACTTC CASSKTPGAYEQYF
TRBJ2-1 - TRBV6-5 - TGTGCCAGCAGCGGTAACCGGGACTACAATGAGCAGTTCTTC CASSGNRDYNEQFF
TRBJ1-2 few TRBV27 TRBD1 TGTGCCAGCAGTTTTCGCGGACAGGGAGCCACTAACTATGGCTACACCTTC CASSFRGQGATNYGYTF
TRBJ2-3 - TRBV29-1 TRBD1 TGCAGCGTTATATTCGAGGGACAGGGGACAGATACGCAGTATTTT CSVIFEGQGTDTQYF
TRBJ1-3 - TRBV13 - TGTGCCAGCATGTTTGGGGGCGGTGGAAACACCATATATTTT CASMFGGGGNTIYF
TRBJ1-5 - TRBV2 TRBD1 TGTGCCAGCAGTGTAAGTCGGGGACAGGGGAATCAGCCCCAGCATTTT CASSVSRGQGNQPQHF